This T cell receptor beta chain was profiled in a study of early T cells in non-severe SARS-CoV-2 infection. Study-wide background: RNA in bulk from unsorted whole blood was sequenced, and chains were unpaired.

This clonotype was observed many times. Antigen unknown. General study findings and limits: VDJdb matching favored anti-spike CD8 responses, missing private and CD4 specificities.

Unique molecular identifiers were added to individual cDNA molecules. TCRdb re-called the 5' RACE reads through MiXCR, storing one row per CDR3 protein. The repertoire has approximately 34,000 distinct CDR3 sequences, roughly 7.9% of them found once; the top ten carry over 10%. Trimming left V 6 bases short and J 5 bases short, with 19 bases between. CDR3 size: 15 residues. Germline CDR1 ENHRY, CDR2 SYGVKD. The V call is TRBV10-3, the J call TRBJ1-2, with D possibly TRBD1 on 6 matching bases. This specimen was whole blood, taken at baseline. This TCR was recovered from an adult who was a healthcare worker with PCR-confirmed SARS-CoV-2 infection or an uninfected control (not recorded which). The CDR3 loop reads CAIRPRGRDAYGYTF. The CDR3 coding sequence is TGTGCCATCAGGCCGAGGGGGAGAGACGCATATGGCTACACCTTC.